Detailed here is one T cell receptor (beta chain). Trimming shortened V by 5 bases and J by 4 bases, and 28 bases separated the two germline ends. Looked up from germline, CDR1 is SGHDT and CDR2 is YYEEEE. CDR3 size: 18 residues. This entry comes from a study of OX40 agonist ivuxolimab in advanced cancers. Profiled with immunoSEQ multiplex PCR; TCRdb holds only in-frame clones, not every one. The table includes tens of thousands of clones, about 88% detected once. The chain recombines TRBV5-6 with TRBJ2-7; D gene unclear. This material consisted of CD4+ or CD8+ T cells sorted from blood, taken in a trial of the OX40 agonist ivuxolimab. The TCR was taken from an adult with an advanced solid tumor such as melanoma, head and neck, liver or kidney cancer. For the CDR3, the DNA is TGTGCCAGCAGAAAAGGGTCATATGGCAGTGCCCCTCGGTACGAGCAGTACTTC. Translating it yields CASRKGSYGSAPRYEQYF.